The 11 T cell receptor beta chains given below trace back to one sample, sequenced in a study of metastatic and nonmetastatic thyroid tumors. No patient received treatment before thyroid surgery. TCRdb reprocessed the PCR reads using MiXCR. The table has around 20,000 clones, about 30% seen once. Sequencing was carried out using adjacent normal tissue. The source is a female donor with papillary thyroid cancer or a benign thyroid nodule (not recorded which). Some clones in this sample may be carry-over from other donors' samples.

In this sample, this clone turned up many times. The genes are TRBV4-2 and TRBJ1-1, with D possibly matching TRBD1 (5 bases). Germline CDR1 is LGHNA and CDR2 is YNFKEQ. V was pared by 4 bases and J by 3 bases, with 21 bases between. The CDR3 sequence is 17 residues long. The CDR3 nucleotides read TGTGCCAGCAGCCGTAGAGCTGGGGGGGGGAAAGACACTGAAGCTTTCTTT. This codes for CASSRRAGGGKDTEAFF.

This clone was counted between two and nine times. One base away lies a much larger clone, so this may be a sequencing read error. The rearrangement joins TRBV6-1 to TRBJ1-6; D is ambiguous. This CDR3 is 13 amino acids long. V shed 1 base and J shed 14 bases, with 12 bases lying between them. Germline CDR1 reads MNHNS; CDR2 reads SASEGT. Written as DNA, the CDR3 is TGTGCCAGCAGTGAAGACGATCTCAAGGCCCTCCACTTT. Encoded protein: CASSEDDLKALHF.

The chain uses TRBV11-2 and TRBJ2-7; 7 positions agree with TRBD2. Trimming took 2 bases from V and 2 from J; bases not matched to a gene: 6. The CDR3 contains 15 residues. Germline V CDR1 and CDR2: SGHAT, FQNNGV. The CDR3 is CASSLRGVPPYEQYF. The CDR3 bases are TGTGCCAGCAGCTTACGGGGGGTTCCACCCTACGAGCAGTACTTC.

At least ten counts were recorded for this clone. The J gene is TRBJ1-2, the V gene TRBV6-1; perhaps TRBD1 as D (5 bases). This CDR3 contains 13 residues. The ends were cut back, 7 bases at V and 1 base at J, with 10 bases in the middle. Germline V lookup: CDR1 MNHNS, CDR2 SASEGT. CDR3: CASKEGFNYGYTF. The CDR3 nucleotides read TGTGCCAGCAAGGAGGGGTTTAACTATGGCTACACCTTC.

A few counts support this clone. The CDR3 DNA is TGTGCCAGCCGACAGGTAGGGAAGCCCCAGCATTTT. As protein: CASRQVGKPQHF. The V gene is TRBV12-3 or TRBV12-4, the J gene TRBJ1-5, with a weak D call TRBD1 (6 bases). The V and J ends lost 8 bases and 8 bases respectively, with 13 bases between them. The CDR3 contains 12 residues.

The sample holds a few counts of this clone. The gene calls are TRBV24-1 and TRBJ2-3; possibly TRBD2 for D (5 bases). The CDR3 is made up of 12 amino acids. Germline V gives CDR1 KGHDR, CDR2 SFDVKD. V shed 9 bases and J shed 2 bases, with 8 bases lying between them. The CDR3, as DNA: TGTGCCACCCGAGGGCTCACAGATACGCAGTATTTT. This codes for CATRGLTDTQYF.

This rearrangement joins TRBV7-9 to TRBJ2-7; 10 bases line up with TRBD2. CDR1 is SEHNR, CDR2 FQNEAQ, per germline (reference sequence). The CDR3 consists of 14 residues. The ends lost 5 bases at V and 1 base at J; junction bases unmatched: 2. CDR3 in amino acids: CASSPSGGSYEQYF. CDR3 bases: TGTGCCAGCAGCCCTAGCGGGGGATCCTACGAGCAGTACTTC.

V and J are TRBV15 and TRBJ1-2, with D maybe TRBD1 (5 bases). V lost 0 bases and J 4 bases, leaving 9 bases between the germline ends. The CDR3 is 14 residues long. CDR1 is LNHNV, CDR2 YYDKDF, per germline (reference sequence). CDR3 bases: TGTGCCACCAGCAGAGATAGGGGCGCCTATGGCTACACCTTC. Translation: CATSRDRGAYGYTF.

This clone is medium-sized in the sample. The rearrangement links TRBV24-1 to TRBJ1-2, with a possible D match to TRBD1 (5 bases). Germline-derived CDR1 and CDR2 are KGHDR and SFDVKD. The CDR3 has 13 residues. The V and J ends lost 6 bases and 4 bases respectively, with 11 bases between them. CDR3 in amino acids: CATSPGSGYGYTF. The CDR3 DNA is TGTGCCACCAGTCCAGGGAGTGGCTATGGCTACACCTTC.

As DNA, the CDR3 is TGTGCCAGCAGTTTATCGGGGCAGGTTCCTAACTATGGCTACACCTTC. Amino acids: CASSLSGQVPNYGYTF. The chain carries TRBV27 and TRBJ1-2; tentative D call: TRBD1 (5 bases). The ends were cut back, 0 bases at V and 0 bases at J, with 11 bases in the middle. Germline CDR1 reads MNHEY; CDR2 reads SMNVEV (reference sequence). CDR3 length: 16 amino acids.

Relative to its sample, this clone is medium-sized. The sample carries other DNA sequences with the same CDR3. This sequence joins TRBV2 and TRBJ1-5, with TRBD1 as a possible D gene (6 bases). V lost 6 bases and J lost 7, with 13 bases in between. Germline CDR1 and CDR2: SNHLY and FYNNEI. This CDR3 has 13 amino acids. The CDR3 bases are TGTGCCAGCAGGAGGGGAGGGGGGCAGCCCCAGCATTTT. This sequence encodes CASRRGGGQPQHF.